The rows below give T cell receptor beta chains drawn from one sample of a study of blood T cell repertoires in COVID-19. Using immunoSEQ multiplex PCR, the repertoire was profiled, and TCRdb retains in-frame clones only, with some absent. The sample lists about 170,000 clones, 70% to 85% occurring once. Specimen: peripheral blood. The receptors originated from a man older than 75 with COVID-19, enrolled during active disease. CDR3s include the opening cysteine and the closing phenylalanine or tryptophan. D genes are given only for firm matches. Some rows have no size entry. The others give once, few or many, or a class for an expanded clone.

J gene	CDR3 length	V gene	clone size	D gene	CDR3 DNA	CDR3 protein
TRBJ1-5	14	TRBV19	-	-	TGTGCCAGTAGTACCCTACAGGACGATCAGCCCCAGCATTTT	CASSTLQDDQPQHF
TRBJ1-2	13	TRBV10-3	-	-	TGTGCCATCAAGACAGACACTAACTATGGCTACACCTTC	CAIKTDTNYGYTF
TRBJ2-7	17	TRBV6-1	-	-	TGTGCCAGCAGGGAAAATATCCGCGCTGCGAGCTCCTACGAGCAGTACTTC	CASRENIRAASSYEQYF
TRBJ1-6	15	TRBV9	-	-	TGTGCCAGCAGCGTAGGGGGGGGCTGGGCTTCACCCCTCCACTTT	CASSVGGGWASPLHF
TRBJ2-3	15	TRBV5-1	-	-	TGCGCCAGCAGCCCCGGACAGCCGAGCACAGATACGCAGTATTTT	CASSPGQPSTDTQYF
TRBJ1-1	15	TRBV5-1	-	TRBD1	TGCGCCAGCAGCTTGGGAGACAGGGTGGGAACTGAAGCTTTCTTT	CASSLGDRVGTEAFF
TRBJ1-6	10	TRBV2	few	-	TGTGCCAGCAGGGACAGTTTCCTCCACTTT	CASRDSFLHF
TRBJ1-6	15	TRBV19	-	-	TGTGCCAGTACCCCCGGGACACGATATAATTCACCCCTCCACTTT	CASTPGTRYNSPLHF
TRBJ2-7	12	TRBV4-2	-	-	TGTGCCAGCAGCCGACCAGGCTACGAGCAGTACTTC	CASSRPGYEQYF
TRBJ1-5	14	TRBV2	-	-	TGTGCCAGCAGTGTGACAGGCCCCAATCAGCCCCAGCATTTT	CASSVTGPNQPQHF
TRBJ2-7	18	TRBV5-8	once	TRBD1	TGTGCCAGCAGCTTGCCAGAAGTAGACCGGGACAGGGGCTACGAGCAGTACTTC	CASSLPEVDRDRGYEQYF
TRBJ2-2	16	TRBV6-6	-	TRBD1	TGTGCCAGCAGTTCTCCCTGGACAGGGGACACCGGGGAGCTGTTTTTT	CASSSPWTGDTGELFF
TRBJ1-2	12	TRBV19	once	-	TGTGCCAGTAAGAACGGTTACTATGGCTACACCTTC	CASKNGYYGYTF
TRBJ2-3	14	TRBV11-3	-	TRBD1	TGTGCCAGCAACCTTAGGACAGGCGCAGATACGCAGTATTTT	CASNLRTGADTQYF
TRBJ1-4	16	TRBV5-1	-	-	TGCGCCAGCAGCTTGGCCAGGCAGGTTCATGGGGAAAAACTGTTTTTT	CASSLARQVHGEKLFF